One sample yielded the 25 T cell receptor beta chains listed below, sequenced in a study of blood T cell repertoires in COVID-19. Using immunoSEQ multiplex PCR, the repertoire was profiled, and TCRdb retains in-frame clones only, with some absent. This table holds about 100,000 clones, about nine tenths found once. Sequencing input: peripheral blood. The receptor set was obtained from a man aged 50 to 60 with active COVID-19.

The chain has TRBV5-4 and TRBJ1-2; D unclear. This CDR3 has 14 residues. Looked up from germline, CDR1 is SGHNT and CDR2 is YYREEE (reference sequence). V was clipped by 0 bases and J by 5 bases, with 11 bases between them. The CDR3 loop is CASSLEGEYYGYTF. The CDR3 DNA follows: TGTGCCAGCAGCTTGGAGGGAGAATATTATGGCTACACCTTC.

V gene TRBV12-3 or TRBV12-4 combines with J gene TRBJ2-5; maybe TRBD2 (6 bases). This CDR3 contains 12 residues. V was clipped by 10 bases and J by 3 bases, with 12 bases between them. This chain's CDR3 is CATAPGEETQYF. CDR3 DNA: TGTGCCACCGCACCGGGGGAAGAGACCCAGTACTTC.

This sequence joins TRBV7-8 and TRBJ2-3; D possibly corresponds to TRBD2 (6 bases). The CDR3 is 16 residues long. Germline V gene lookup returns CDR1 SGHVS and CDR2 FQNEAQ. Trimming removed 8 bases at V and 1 base at J, with 19 bases between. CDR3 DNA: TGTGCCAGCGGCGCGCCTCTGCGGGAAGGCACAGATACGCAGTATTTT. It encodes CASGAPLREGTDTQYF. Full variable domain (outside the CDR3, taken from reference TRBV7-8 and TRBJ2-3): GAGVSQSPRYKVAKRGQDVALRCDPISGHVSLFWYQQALGQGPEFLTYFQNEAQLDKSGLPSDRFFAERPEGSVSTLKIQRTQQEDSAVYLCASGAPLREGTDTQYFGPGTRLTVL.

The CDR3 loop reads CASSRTGGVSGYTF. DNA for the CDR3: TGTGCCAGCAGTAGGACAGGGGGCGTCTCTGGCTACACCTTC. The chain links TRBV6-5 to TRBJ1-2, with 11 bases matching TRBD1. Germline CDR1 MNHEY, CDR2 SVGAGI. J was trimmed by 7 bases and V by 5 bases; bases with no gene match: 6. The CDR3 length is 14 residues.

The gene calls are TRBV10-2 and TRBJ2-7, with 11 nucleotides matching TRBD1. Trimming removed 6 bases from V and 7 bases from J; junction bases left unmatched: 5. Germline loops: CDR1 WSHSY, CDR2 SAAADI. This CDR3 has 13 residues. The CDR3 bases are TGCGCCAGCAGCGGACAGGGGGCTACGGAGCAGTACGTC. This codes for CASSGQGATEQYV.

The chain uses TRBV7-8 and TRBJ2-2; 8 bases align to TRBD1. V lost 10 bases and J lost 5; bases outside the gene matches: 9. The CDR3 contains 14 residues. The V gene's germline CDR1 is SGHVS and CDR2 FQNEAQ. The DNA for the CDR3 is TGTGCCATCCGCAGGGGGCTGGGGACCGGGGAGCTGTTTTTT. It is translated as CAIRRGLGTGELFF.

The chain has TRBV6-5 and TRBJ2-7, with 9 bases that match TRBD1. CDR3 length equals 15 residues. V shed 6 bases and J 5 bases; nucleotides not matched to a gene: 11. The germline CDR1 and CDR2 sequences are MNHEY and SVGAGI. This chain's CDR3 is CASRTPGTGRHEQYF. The CDR3 bases are TGTGCCAGCAGGACCCCCGGGACAGGGCGGCACGAGCAGTACTTC.

The chain combines TRBV11-2 with TRBJ2-1; 11 bases align to TRBD2. The CDR3 covers 16 residues. The ends lost 4 bases at V and 3 bases at J; junction bases unmatched: 5. Germline V gene data show CDR1 as SGHAT and CDR2 as FQNNGV. The CDR3 protein is CASSSLAGGSYNEQFF. CDR3 bases: TGTGCCAGCAGCTCTCTAGCGGGAGGAAGCTACAATGAGCAGTTCTTC.

This sequence joins TRBV27 and TRBJ1-5; 7 nucleotides align to TRBD1. V lost 7 bases, J lost 2 bases, and 14 bases stayed unmatched. CDR1 is MNHEY and CDR2 is SMNVEV in the germline V gene (reference sequence). This CDR3 contains 17 residues. CDR3 nucleotides: TGTGCCAGCACCTGTCCTTTGACAGGGAAAGGCAATCAGCCCCAGCATTTT. It specifies CASTCPLTGKGNQPQHF.

The chain uses TRBV24-1 and TRBJ2-2, with a possible D match to TRBD1 (6 bases). The CDR3 sequence is 18 residues long. V dropped 1 base and J dropped 0 bases, with 14 bases sitting between them. Germline V lookup: CDR1 KGHDR, CDR2 SFDVKD. The DNA for the CDR3 is TGTGCCACCAGTGATTTCGGCTGGGGGCCGTCGAACACCGGGGAGCTGTTTTTT. Protein product: CATSDFGWGPSNTGELFF.

This clone was observed once. This chain connects TRBV7-2 to TRBJ1-4, with 8 bases lining up with TRBD1. The germline gives CDR1 SGHTA, CDR2 FQGNSA. J lost 5 bases, V lost 5 bases, and 1 base had no gene match. This CDR3 contains 13 residues. The CDR3 sequence: CASSRDRNEKLFF. CDR3 sequence (DNA): TGTGCCAGCAGCCGGGACAGGAATGAAAAACTGTTTTTT. Using reference TRBV7-2 and TRBJ1-4 for the parts outside the CDR3, the full variable domain is GAGVSQSPSNKVTEKGKDVELRCDPISGHTALYWYRQSLGQGLEFLIYFQGNSAPDKSGLPSDRFSAERTGGSVSTLTIQRTQQEDSAVYLCASSRDRNEKLFFGSGTQLSVL.

This chain uses TRBV19 with TRBJ1-5, with D uncertain. CDR3 length: 13 amino acids. From germline, CDR1 is LNHDA and CDR2 SQIVND (reference sequence). V dropped 5 bases and J dropped 6 bases, with 11 bases sitting between them. The CDR3 loop is CASSPRVGQPQHF. The CDR3 region has the DNA TGTGCCAGTAGTCCGAGGGTAGGTCAGCCCCAGCATTTT.

The rearrangement joins TRBV6-5 to TRBJ2-7; a weak D match, TRBD2 (7 bases). CDR3 length equals 14 residues. Germline V gene lookup returns CDR1 MNHEY and CDR2 SVGAGI. Trimming removed 5 bases at V and 2 bases at J, with 13 bases between. CDR3 amino acids: CASSPGGFTYEQYV. CDR3 in DNA: TGTGCCAGCAGTCCGGGGGGCTTCACCTACGAGCAGTACGTC.

The rearrangement uses TRBV4-1 and TRBJ2-4; TRBD2 matches at 11 bases. CDR1 is MGHRA and CDR2 is YSYEKL in the germline V gene. The CDR3 covers 19 residues. V shed 3 bases and J 1 base; nucleotides not matched to a gene: 11. CDR3 DNA sequence: TGCGCCAGCAGCCAGGGACTAGCGGCCCAGGCCAGGGCCAAAAACATTCAGTACTTC. Its protein product is CASSQGLAAQARAKNIQYF.

The CDR3 coding sequence is TGTGCCAGCCACAAGCGCGGGAGCCATAACACCGGGGAGCTGTTTTTT. Translation: CASHKRGSHNTGELFF. The rearrangement links TRBV19 to TRBJ2-2, with 7 bases that match TRBD2. The CDR3 runs to 16 residues. CDR1 LNHDA and CDR2 SQIVND come from the germline V gene (reference sequence). With V trimmed by 9 bases and J by 2 bases, 12 bases remained unmatched.

In DNA, the CDR3 is TGCAGTGCGGGGAGGGAAACTGAAGCTTTCTTT. This sequence encodes CSAGRETEAFF. This chain connects TRBV20-1 to TRBJ1-1; no reliable D call. V lost 6 bases to trimming and J lost 5 bases, with 10 bases between them. Germline CDR1 and CDR2: DFQATT and SNEGSKA (reference sequence). The CDR3 has 11 residues.

This clone was detected once. This sequence joins TRBV6-5 and TRBJ2-3, with D possibly being TRBD1 (5 bases). The CDR3 spans 16 residues. V was shortened by 0 bases and J by 1 base, with 11 bases between the two germline ends. Germline CDR1 is MNHEY and CDR2 is SVGAGI. DNA of the CDR3: TGTGCCAGCAGTTACTCCGGCAGGGCGCGCACAGATACGCAGTATTTT. The encoded protein is CASSYSGRARTDTQYF.

The chain is built from TRBV11-3 and TRBJ1-2, with D hard to call. From germline, CDR1 is SGHNT and CDR2 YENEEA. This CDR3 is built from 11 residues. Trimming left V 6 bases short and J 4 bases short, with 6 bases between. The CDR3 reads CASSTSYGYTF. In nucleotides, the CDR3 is TGTGCCAGCAGTACGAGCTATGGCTACACCTTC.

The chain couples TRBV19 to TRBJ1-5; a possible D gene is TRBD1 (6 bases). The germline V gene encodes CDR1 LNHDA and CDR2 SQIVND (reference sequence). Between the trimmed V and J ends, which lost 6 bases and 0 bases, there was a span of 12 bases. The CDR3 sequence is 15 residues long. This CDR3 is CASSSQGYSNQPQHF. CDR3 DNA sequence: TGTGCCAGTAGCTCACAGGGATATAGCAATCAGCCCCAGCATTTT. Together with reference TRBV19 and TRBJ1-5, the CDR3 gives the full variable domain: DGGITQSPKYLFRKEGQNVTLSCEQNLNHDAMYWYRQDPGQGLRLIYYSQIVNDFQKGDIAEGYSVSREKKESFPLTVTSAQKNPTAFYLCASSSQGYSNQPQHFGDGTRLSIL.

This rearrangement joins TRBV19 to TRBJ1-1; D is perhaps TRBD1 (5 bases). The CDR3 is 13 amino acids. Trimming stripped 3 bases from V and 1 base from J, with 6 bases between. Germline values: CDR1 LNHDA, CDR2 SQIVND (reference sequence). The CDR3 sequence: CASSIGQNTEAFF. The CDR3 region has the DNA TGTGCCAGTAGTATCGGACAGAACACTGAAGCTTTCTTT.

The J gene is TRBJ2-1, the V gene TRBV7-9, with unresolved D. The V end was cut by 4 bases, the J end by 12 bases, with 25 bases between. There are 16 residues in the CDR3. The germline gives CDR1 SEHNR, CDR2 FQNEAQ (reference sequence). Here the CDR3 DNA reads TGTGCCAGCAGCTCTACGGCGGTGACCTCTGTGGTATGGCAGTTCTTC. Translated, it gives CASSSTAVTSVVWQFF.

This sequence joins TRBV7-6 and TRBJ1-5, with D maybe TRBD1 (6 bases). Germline lookup yields CDR1 SGHVS and CDR2 FNYEAQ. Trimming pared 1 base from V and 0 bases from J, leaving 25 bases between. The CDR3 contains 21 residues. Here the CDR3 DNA reads TGTGCCAGCAGCTTAGTGCGAGGTAGATACAGGGTCAAATATAGCAATCAGCCCCAGCATTTT. This translates into CASSLVRGRYRVKYSNQPQHF.

This chain connects TRBV12-3 or TRBV12-4 to TRBJ2-3; 7 nucleotides match TRBD2. The CDR3 spans 11 residues. With 8 bases clipped from V and 9 bases from J, the junction kept 5 bases outside the gene matches. This CDR3 reads CASGREGTQYF. Here the CDR3 DNA reads TGTGCCAGCGGGAGGGAGGGGACGCAGTATTTT.

This chain links TRBV18 with TRBJ2-7, with TRBD1 identical over 9 bases. The CDR3 loop spans 15 amino acids. Germline V lookup: CDR1 KGHSH, CDR2 LQKENI. Trimming took 3 bases from V and 3 from J; bases not matched to a gene: 6. The CDR3 spells CASSPNSDRGYEQYF. The CDR3 nucleotides are TGTGCCAGCTCACCGAACTCGGACAGGGGCTACGAGCAGTACTTC.

The genes are TRBV5-1 and TRBJ2-3, with 7 bases fitting TRBD1. The germline gives CDR1 SGHRS, CDR2 YFSETQ. Germline trimming cut 3 bases from V and 1 base from J; bases unmatched to any gene: 5. This CDR3 comprises 15 residues. CDR3 in DNA: TGCGCCAGCAGCTCGGGACAGAGAGGCACAGATACGCAGTATTTT. Residues: CASSSGQRGTDTQYF. Using reference TRBV5-1 and TRBJ2-3 for the parts outside the CDR3, the full variable domain is KAGVTQTPRYLIKTRGQQVTLSCSPISGHRSVSWYQQTPGQGLQFLFEYFSETQRNKGNFPGRFSGRQFSNSRSEMNVSTLELGDSALYLCASSSGQRGTDTQYFGPGTRLTVL.